Sequencing of this TCR beta chain was carried out in a study of control samples from healthy donors and cancer patients. V shed 1 base and J shed 3 bases, with 12 bases lying between them. The CDR3 sequence is 15 residues long. CDR1 is SGDLS and CDR2 is YYNGEE in the germline V gene. Sequenced by immunoSEQ multiplex PCR; TCRdb stores in-frame clones only, minus some. Of about 120,000 clones listed, 93% are singletons. The J gene is TRBJ2-3, the V gene TRBV9; D may be TRBD2 (5 bases). Sequencing was carried out using blood. This TCR was recovered from a young man in good health. The CDR3 sequence: CASSVTRVATDTQYF. The CDR3 DNA follows: TGTGCCAGCAGCGTAACGAGGGTGGCTACAGATACGCAGTATTTT.